This TCR beta chain emerged from a study of T cells after yellow fever vaccination. Study observations and caveats: Most primary-vaccination clones recurred post-booster (roughly 96% CD4, around 86% CD8). Peak timing came faster in the weaker secondary response, day 5 versus 15.

There are a few counts of this clonotype. What it binds is not known. Trimming took 0 bases from V and 13 from J, leaving 10 bases between them. The germline V gene encodes CDR1 SQVTM and CDR2 ANQGSEA. CDR3 length equals 11 residues. Researchers made TCR cDNA using 5'RACE template switching, and this step added a universal primer site and UMIs. Using its own MiXCR run on the 5' RACE reads, TCRdb lists one record per CDR3 protein. The repertoire includes a few hundred thousand distinct CDR3 sequences, 8.1% of them detected once, and roughly a sixth sits in the top ten. The V gene is TRBV29-1, the J gene TRBJ2-1; D is uncertain. This TCR came from a man between 18 and 35 years old who received the YFV17D yellow fever vaccine. The sample was PBMCs, taken about 49 days after the first yellow fever vaccination. The CDR3 loop reads CSVEDGPTQFF. Here the CDR3 DNA reads TGCAGCGTTGAAGATGGCCCTACCCAGTTCTTC.